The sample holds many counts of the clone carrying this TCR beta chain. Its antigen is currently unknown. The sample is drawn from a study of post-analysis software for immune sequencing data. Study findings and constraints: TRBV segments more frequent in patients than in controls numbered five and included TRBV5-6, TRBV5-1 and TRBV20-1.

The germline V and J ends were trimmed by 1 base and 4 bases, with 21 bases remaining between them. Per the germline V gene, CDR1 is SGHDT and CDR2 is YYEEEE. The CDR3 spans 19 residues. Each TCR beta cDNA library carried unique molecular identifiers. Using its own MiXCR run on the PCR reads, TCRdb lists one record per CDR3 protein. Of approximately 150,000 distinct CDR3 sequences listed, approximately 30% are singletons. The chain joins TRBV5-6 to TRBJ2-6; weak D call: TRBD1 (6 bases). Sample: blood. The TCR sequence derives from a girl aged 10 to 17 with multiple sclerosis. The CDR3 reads CASSLWLQGYRSGANVLTF. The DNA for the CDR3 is TGTGCCAGCAGCTTGTGGTTACAGGGTTACCGGTCCGGGGCCAACGTCCTGACTTTC. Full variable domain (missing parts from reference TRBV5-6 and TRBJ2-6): DAGVTQSPTHLIKTRGQQVTLRCSPKSGHDTVSWYQQALGQGPQFIFQYYEEEERQRGNFPDRFSGHQFPNYSSELNVNALLLGDSALYLCASSLWLQGYRSGANVLTFGAGSRLTVL.